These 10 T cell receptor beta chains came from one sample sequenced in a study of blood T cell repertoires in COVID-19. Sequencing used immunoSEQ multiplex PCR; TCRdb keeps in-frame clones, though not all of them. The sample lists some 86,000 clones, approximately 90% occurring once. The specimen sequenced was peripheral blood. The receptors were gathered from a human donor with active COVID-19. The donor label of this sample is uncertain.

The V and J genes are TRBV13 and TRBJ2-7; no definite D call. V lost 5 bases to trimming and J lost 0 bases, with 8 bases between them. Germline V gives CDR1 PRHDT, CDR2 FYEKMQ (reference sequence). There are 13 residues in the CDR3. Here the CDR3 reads CASSLSSSYEQYF. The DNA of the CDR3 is TGTGCCAGCAGCCTATCGAGCTCCTACGAGCAGTACTTC.

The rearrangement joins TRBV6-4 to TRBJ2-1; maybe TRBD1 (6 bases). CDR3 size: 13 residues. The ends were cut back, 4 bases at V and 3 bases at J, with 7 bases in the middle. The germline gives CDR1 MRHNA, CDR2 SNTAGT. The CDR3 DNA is TGTGCCAGCAGTGGGGGGCTCTACAATGAGCAGTTCTTC. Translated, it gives CASSGGLYNEQFF.

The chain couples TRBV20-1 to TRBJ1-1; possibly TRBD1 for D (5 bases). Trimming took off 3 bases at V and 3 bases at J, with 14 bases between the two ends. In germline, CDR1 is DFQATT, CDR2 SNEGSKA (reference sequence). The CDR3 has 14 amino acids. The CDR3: CSASRGGEDTEAFF. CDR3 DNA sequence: TGCAGTGCTAGTCGCGGGGGGGAGGACACTGAAGCTTTCTTT.

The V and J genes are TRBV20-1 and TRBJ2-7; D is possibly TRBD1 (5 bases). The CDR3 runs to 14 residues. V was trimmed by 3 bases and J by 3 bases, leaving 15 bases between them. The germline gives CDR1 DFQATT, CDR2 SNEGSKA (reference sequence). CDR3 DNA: TGCAGTGCTAGTGTTTGGACATTTGGCTACGAGCAGTACTTC. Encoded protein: CSASVWTFGYEQYF.

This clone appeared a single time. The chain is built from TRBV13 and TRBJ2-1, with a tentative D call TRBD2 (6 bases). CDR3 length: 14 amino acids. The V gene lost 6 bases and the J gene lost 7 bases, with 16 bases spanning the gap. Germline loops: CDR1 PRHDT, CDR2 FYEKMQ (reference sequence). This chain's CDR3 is CASRPSGRQNEQFF. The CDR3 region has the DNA TGTGCCAGCAGACCCTCGGGGAGGCAGAATGAGCAGTTCTTC.

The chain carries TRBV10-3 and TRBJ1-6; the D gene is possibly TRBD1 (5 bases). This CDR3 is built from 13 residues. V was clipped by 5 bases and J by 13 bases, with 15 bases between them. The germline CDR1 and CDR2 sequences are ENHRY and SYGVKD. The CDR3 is CAISIQGGGPLHF. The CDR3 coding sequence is TGTGCCATCAGTATCCAGGGTGGTGGGCCCCTCCACTTT.

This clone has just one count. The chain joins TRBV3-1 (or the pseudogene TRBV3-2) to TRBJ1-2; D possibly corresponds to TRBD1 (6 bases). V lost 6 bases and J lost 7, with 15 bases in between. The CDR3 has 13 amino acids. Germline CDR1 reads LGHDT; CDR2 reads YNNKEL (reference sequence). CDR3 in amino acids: CASRGGQNAGYTF. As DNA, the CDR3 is TGTGCCAGCAGGGGTGGACAGAATGCTGGCTACACCTTC.

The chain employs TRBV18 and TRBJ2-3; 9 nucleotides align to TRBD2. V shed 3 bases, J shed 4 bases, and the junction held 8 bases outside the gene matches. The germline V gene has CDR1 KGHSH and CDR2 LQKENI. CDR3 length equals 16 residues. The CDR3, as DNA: TGTGCCAGCTCACCGTCAGCGGGGGGTTTTCCAGATACGCAGTATTTT. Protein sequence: CASSPSAGGFPDTQYF.

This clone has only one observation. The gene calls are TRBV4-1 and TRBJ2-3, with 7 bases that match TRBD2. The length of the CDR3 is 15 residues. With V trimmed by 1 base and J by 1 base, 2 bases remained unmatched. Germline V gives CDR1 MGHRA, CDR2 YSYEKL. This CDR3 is CASSQVSGGTDTQYF. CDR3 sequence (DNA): TGCGCCAGCAGCCAAGTAAGCGGGGGCACAGATACGCAGTATTTT.

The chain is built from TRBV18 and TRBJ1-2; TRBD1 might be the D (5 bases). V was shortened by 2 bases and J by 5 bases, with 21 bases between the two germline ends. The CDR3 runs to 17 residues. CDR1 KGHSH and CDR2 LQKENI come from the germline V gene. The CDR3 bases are TGTGCCAGCTCACCAACCCTGACAGCTCAAGATAAATATGGCTACACCTTC. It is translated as CASSPTLTAQDKYGYTF.